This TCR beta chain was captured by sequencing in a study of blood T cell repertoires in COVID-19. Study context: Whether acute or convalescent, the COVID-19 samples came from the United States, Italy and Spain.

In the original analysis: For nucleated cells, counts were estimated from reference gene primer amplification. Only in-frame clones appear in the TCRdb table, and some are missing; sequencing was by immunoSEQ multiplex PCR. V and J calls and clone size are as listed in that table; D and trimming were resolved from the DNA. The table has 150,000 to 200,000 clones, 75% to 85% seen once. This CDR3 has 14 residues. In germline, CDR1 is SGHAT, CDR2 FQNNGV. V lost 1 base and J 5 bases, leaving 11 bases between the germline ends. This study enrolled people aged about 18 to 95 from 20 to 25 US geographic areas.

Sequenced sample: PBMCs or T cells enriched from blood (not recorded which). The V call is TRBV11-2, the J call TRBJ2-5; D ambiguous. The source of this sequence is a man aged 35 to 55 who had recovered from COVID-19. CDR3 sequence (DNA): TGTGCCAGCAGCTTAGGCGTAGTGGTCGAGACCCAGTACTTC. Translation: CASSLGVVVETQYF.